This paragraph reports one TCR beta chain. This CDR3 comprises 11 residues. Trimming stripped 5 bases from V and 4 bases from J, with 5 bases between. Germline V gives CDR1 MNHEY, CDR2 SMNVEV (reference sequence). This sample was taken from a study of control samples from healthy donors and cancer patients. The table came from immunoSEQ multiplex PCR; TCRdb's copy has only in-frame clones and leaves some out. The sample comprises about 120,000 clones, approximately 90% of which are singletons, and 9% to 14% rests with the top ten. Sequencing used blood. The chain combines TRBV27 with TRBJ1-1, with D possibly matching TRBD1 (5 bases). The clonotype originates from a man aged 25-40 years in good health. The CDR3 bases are TGTGCCAGCAGTGACAGCACTGAAGCTTTCTTT. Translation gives CASSDSTEAFF.